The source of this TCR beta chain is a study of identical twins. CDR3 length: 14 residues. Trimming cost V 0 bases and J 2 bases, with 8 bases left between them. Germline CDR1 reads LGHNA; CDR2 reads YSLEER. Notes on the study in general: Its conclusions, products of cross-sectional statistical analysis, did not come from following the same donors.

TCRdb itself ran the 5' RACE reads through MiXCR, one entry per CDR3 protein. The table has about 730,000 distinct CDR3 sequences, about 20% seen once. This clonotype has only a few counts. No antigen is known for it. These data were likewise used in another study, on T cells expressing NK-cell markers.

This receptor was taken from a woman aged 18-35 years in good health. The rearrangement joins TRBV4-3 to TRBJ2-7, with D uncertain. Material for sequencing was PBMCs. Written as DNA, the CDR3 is TGCGCCAGCAGCCAAGACACACTCACCTACGAGCAGTACTTC. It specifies CASSQDTLTYEQYF.